Listed here are 3 T cell receptor beta chains from one sample, sequenced in a study of cytomegalovirus exposure and HLA in healthy donors. PCR involved 60 Vbeta and 13 Jbeta primers. Only in-frame clones appear in the TCRdb table, and some are missing; sequencing was by immunoSEQ multiplex PCR. The data hold approximately 170,000 clones, with 68% observed a single time. Input material: PBMCs. Receptors were obtained from a man aged 50 to 59 in good health and CMV-seronegative.

The rearrangement joins TRBV6-6 to TRBJ2-7; D might be TRBD2 (7 bases). V was clipped by 4 bases and J by 3 bases, with 16 bases between them. The CDR3 has 15 amino acids. CDR1 and CDR2 from the germline V gene are MNHNY and SVGAGI (reference sequence). In DNA, the CDR3 is TGTGCCAGCAGTTGGGGGGGCACAGGGCTCTACGAGCAGTACTTC. This gives the protein CASSWGGTGLYEQYF.

This chain connects TRBV19 to TRBJ2-2; 10 nucleotides match TRBD2. CDR3 length: 15 amino acids. J lost 4 bases, V lost 5 bases, and 4 bases had no gene match. The germline V gene has CDR1 LNHDA and CDR2 SQIVND (reference sequence). CDR3 loop: CASSGAGGPTGELFF. CDR3 DNA sequence: TGTGCCAGTAGTGGAGCGGGGGGGCCCACCGGGGAGCTGTTTTTT.

This chain links TRBV6-4 with TRBJ1-4; D unclear. The V gene's germline CDR1 is MRHNA and CDR2 SNTAGT. The CDR3 is 11 amino acids. V was shortened by 5 bases and J by 8 bases, with 6 bases between the two germline ends. CDR3 DNA: TGTGCCAGCAGTACTTTCGAAAAACTGTTTTTT. Its translation: CASSTFEKLFF.